Listed below are T cell receptor beta chains from one sample, sequenced in a study of shared clonotypes between healthy human individuals. Sequencing was performed with immunoSEQ multiplex PCR; in TCRdb, only in-frame clones are kept and a portion is missing. The data contain under 2,500,000 clones, approximately 95% of them seen just once; the ten biggest clones take up around 0.13%. The specimen was naive CD4+ T cells sorted from blood. The receptors derive from a man younger than 30 in good health. CDR3s include the opening cysteine and the closing phenylalanine or tryptophan. D genes are given only for firm matches. Not all rows give a size; the values are once, few, many and, for expanded clones, a class.

length: 14; V: TRBV15; D: .; size: few; J: TRBJ2-2; DNA: TGTGCCACCAGCAACCGACAGCTCACCGGGGAGCTGTTTTTT; CDR3: CATSNRQLTGELFF
length: 17; V: TRBV5-4; D: TRBD1; size: .; J: TRBJ1-3; DNA: TGTGCCAGCAGCTTGTCCTCGGACAGGGTCTCTGGAAACACCATATATTTT; CDR3: CASSLSSDRVSGNTIYF
length: 15; V: TRBV7-9; D: .; size: .; J: TRBJ2-5; DNA: TGTGCCAGCTCCCATAGTTGGGGGCGTGATGAGACCCAGTACTTC; CDR3: CASSHSWGRDETQYF
length: 9; V: TRBV7-4; D: .; size: once; J: TRBJ2-3; DNA: TGTGCCAGCAGCTATCACGGGTATTTT; CDR3: CASSYHGYF
length: 16; V: TRBV5-1; D: .; size: .; J: TRBJ2-1; DNA: TGCGCCAGCAGCTTGGTCTCTGATCTCTCCTACAATGAGCAGTTCTTC; CDR3: CASSLVSDLSYNEQFF
length: 14; V: TRBV23-1; D: TRBD1; size: .; J: TRBJ1-6; DNA: TGCGCCAGCAACACAGGGGATGGTAATTCACCCCTCCACTTT; CDR3: CASNTGDGNSPLHF
length: 14; V: TRBV6-6; D: .; size: .; J: TRBJ1-1; DNA: TGTGCCAGCAGTTACAAGGGGGGGAACACTGAAGCTTTCTTT; CDR3: CASSYKGGNTEAFF
length: 16; V: TRBV4-1; D: .; size: .; J: TRBJ2-3; DNA: TGCGCCAGCAGCCAAGATCCCAGGGGAATCACAGATACGCAGTATTTT; CDR3: CASSQDPRGITDTQYF
length: 14; V: TRBV19; D: .; size: .; J: TRBJ1-5; DNA: TGTGCCAGTAGTATATATTCGGGGGGGCAGCCCCAGCATTTT; CDR3: CASSIYSGGQPQHF
length: 13; V: TRBV6-5; D: TRBD1; size: .; J: TRBJ2-2; DNA: TGTGCCACGAGCAGGGGGCCCACCGGGGAGCTGTTTTTT; CDR3: CATSRGPTGELFF
length: 14; V: TRBV19; D: TRBD1; size: .; J: TRBJ1-4; DNA: TGTGCCAGTACAGGGACAGGGCCAAATGAAAAACTGTTTTTT; CDR3: CASTGTGPNEKLFF